Below, 24 T cell receptor beta chains from the same sample are listed, as sequenced in a study of blood T cell repertoires in COVID-19. Sequencing was performed with immunoSEQ multiplex PCR; in TCRdb, only in-frame clones are kept and a portion is missing. Among approximately 220,000 clones listed, 86% were seen once. Sequenced sample: PBMCs or T cells enriched from blood (not recorded which). Receptors originate from a woman aged 40 to 49 with acute COVID-19.

The chain joins TRBV6-1 to TRBJ1-2, with 8 bases identical to TRBD1. In germline, CDR1 is MNHNS, CDR2 SASEGT. Losses at the gene ends were 2 bases for V and 3 bases for J; bases not matched to a gene: 11. This CDR3 spans 17 amino acids. The CDR3 nucleotides read TGTGCCAGCAGTGAAACGGACAGGGCTATTTCTTACTATGGCTACACCTTC. Residues: CASSETDRAISYYGYTF.

This clone was recorded once. The chain links TRBV11-2 to TRBJ1-1, with unresolved D. The CDR3 is 13 residues long. Germline values: CDR1 SGHAT, CDR2 FQNNGV. V was trimmed by 3 bases and J by 4 bases, leaving 9 bases between them. The CDR3 is CASSLSWATEAFF. Written as DNA, the CDR3 is TGTGCCAGCAGCTTGTCCTGGGCCACTGAAGCTTTCTTT.

Concerning this clone: One end of the junction varies from germline; a read error may be responsible. The V call is TRBV7-7, the J call TRBJ2-1; 11 bases match TRBD2. Germline CDR1 SSHAT, CDR2 FNYEAQ (reference sequence). The CDR3 covers 13 residues. The CDR3 here is CASSSASGGEQFF. In DNA, the CDR3 is TGTGCTAGCAGCTCGGCTAGCGGGGGGGAGCAGTTCTTC.

This chain connects TRBV7-8 to TRBJ1-2; 8 bases line up with TRBD1. V was clipped by 5 bases and J by 8 bases; unmatched bases: 22. CDR1 and CDR2 from the germline V gene are SGHVS and FQNEAQ. The CDR3 is made up of 18 amino acids. The CDR3 loop is CASSQNSRTGINLRGYTF. The DNA for the CDR3 is TGTGCCAGCAGCCAAAATTCACGGACAGGGATTAACTTGAGGGGCTACACCTTC.

This chain links TRBV29-1 with TRBJ1-1, with 12 positions matching TRBD1. With 7 bases clipped from V and 4 bases from J, the junction kept 7 bases outside the gene matches. The CDR3 is made up of 14 amino acids. The germline V gene encodes CDR1 SQVTM and CDR2 ANQGSEA. In nucleotides, the CDR3 is TGCAGCGCGGGGGACAGGGGGCGCGGCACTGAAGCTTTCTTT. This gives the protein CSAGDRGRGTEAFF.

This sequence joins TRBV5-4 and TRBJ2-7; 10 positions agree with TRBD1. Germline values: CDR1 SGHNT, CDR2 YYREEE (reference sequence). The CDR3 runs to 14 residues. The V segment lost 4 bases and the J segment 3 bases; nucleotides outside the gene matches: 4. CDR3 amino acids: CASSHRDRGYEQYV. In nucleotides, the CDR3 is TGTGCCAGCAGCCACCGGGACAGGGGCTACGAGCAGTACGTC.

J is TRBJ1-2 and V is TRBV7-2; D uncertain. Trimming pared 4 bases from V and 7 bases from J, leaving 16 bases between. CDR3 size: 14 residues. The germline CDR1 and CDR2 sequences are SGHTA and FQGNSA. CDR3 nucleotide sequence: TGTGCCAGCAGCTCGAGTCGAACCCTGCGTGGCTACACCTTC. Its protein is CASSSSRTLRGYTF.

This chain joins TRBV7-2 and TRBJ2-1; 10 bases are a match to TRBD2. In germline, CDR1 is SGHTA, CDR2 FQGNSA. This CDR3 is 16 amino acids long. V lost 5 bases to trimming and J lost 7 bases; unmatched junction nucleotides: 11. CDR3 region: CASSALGSGGFNEQFF. CDR3 nucleotides: TGTGCCAGCAGCGCCCTGGGTAGCGGGGGGTTTAATGAGCAGTTCTTC.

V and J are TRBV5-1 and TRBJ2-5, with D tentatively TRBD1 (6 bases). CDR1 and CDR2 from the germline V gene are SGHRS and YFSETQ. Deletions cut 0 bases from V and 1 base from J, with 13 bases between. The CDR3 extends over 16 amino acids. CDR3 DNA sequence: TGCGCCAGCAGCTTGGGGGCTTCAGGGGTCCAAGAGACCCAGTACTTC. Translation: CASSLGASGVQETQYF.

The chain couples TRBV30 to TRBJ1-2; no clear D gene. Looked up from germline, CDR1 is GTSNPN and CDR2 is SVGIG (reference sequence). The CDR3 is made up of 11 amino acids. CDR3 nucleotides: TGTGCTACGAGAGTCCTCTATGGCTACACCTTC. Its protein is CATRVLYGYTF.

The rearrangement joins TRBV12-5 to TRBJ2-7; unclear D gene. With 3 bases removed from V and 4 bases from J, the gap between germline ends came to 4 bases. This CDR3 has 11 amino acids. Germline V CDR1 and CDR2: LGHNT, FRNRAP. The DNA of the CDR3 is TGTGCTAGTGGTTTTCCTTACGAGCAGTACGTC. It encodes CASGFPYEQYV.

V and J are TRBV6-6 and TRBJ1-1; D call uncertain. Germline V gives CDR1 MNHNY, CDR2 SVGAGI (reference sequence). This CDR3 has 13 residues. The V gene lost 0 bases and the J gene lost 10 bases, with 12 bases spanning the gap. For the CDR3, the DNA is TGTGCCAGCAGTTACTCGACCGGACTAGGAGCTTTCTTT. Its protein product is CASSYSTGLGAFF.

The chain couples TRBV3-1 (or the pseudogene TRBV3-2) to TRBJ1-2; 10 positions agree with TRBD1. Per the germline V gene, CDR1 is LGHDT and CDR2 is YNNKEL (reference sequence). Trimming removed 0 bases from V and 5 bases from J; junction bases left unmatched: 6. This CDR3 region has 16 residues. The CDR3 DNA sequence: TGTGCCAGCAGCCAAGATTTTGGGACAGGGGCGTATGGCTACACCTTC. This encodes CASSQDFGTGAYGYTF.

This clone has a count of ten or more. The chain carries TRBV5-6 and TRBJ1-3; no reliable D call. This CDR3 contains 16 residues. The V gene's germline CDR1 is SGHDT and CDR2 YYEEEE. V lost 5 bases and J 0 bases, leaving 15 bases between the germline ends. In DNA, the CDR3 is TGTGCCAGCAGTTATCGCAGAGGTGCCTCTGGAAACACCATATATTTT. Its protein product is CASSYRRGASGNTIYF.

This chain joins TRBV12-3 or TRBV12-4 and TRBJ1-2, with 9 bases identical to TRBD1. V lost 3 bases to trimming and J lost 12 bases; unmatched junction nucleotides: 5. The CDR3 is made up of 12 amino acids. DNA of the CDR3: TGTGCCAGCAGTTTCCGGGGACAGGGCCACACCTTC. This encodes CASSFRGQGHTF.

The rearrangement joins TRBV30 to TRBJ1-5; 9 nucleotides align to TRBD1. This CDR3 spans 14 amino acids. CDR1 and CDR2 from the germline V gene are GTSNPN and SVGIG (reference sequence). The V segment lost 2 bases and the J segment 7 bases; nucleotides outside the gene matches: 6. The CDR3 coding sequence is TGTGCCTGGAGTTTGACAGGGGGTAGCCAGCCCCAGCATTTT. Its protein is CAWSLTGGSQPQHF.

The chain employs TRBV5-1 and TRBJ1-1, with D uncertain. Deletions cut 1 base from V and 4 bases from J, with 11 bases between. The germline CDR1 and CDR2 sequences are SGHRS and YFSETQ. CDR3 size: 14 residues. CDR3: CASSLRRGGTEAFF. Written as DNA, the CDR3 is TGCGCCAGCAGCTTGCGGCGGGGAGGCACTGAAGCTTTCTTT.

V gene TRBV27 combines with J gene TRBJ1-1; TRBD1 matches 7 bases. The CDR3 consists of 13 residues. The V gene's germline CDR1 is MNHEY and CDR2 SMNVEV (reference sequence). V trimming: 7 bases; J trimming: 4 bases; junction bases outside the gene matches: 6. CDR3 loop: CASKLGTVTEAFF. The CDR3 bases are TGTGCCAGCAAGTTGGGGACAGTCACTGAAGCTTTCTTT.

The CDR3 DNA reads TGTGCCAGCAGCTTAAGGGGGGGAGTAGGACCTGTCACTGAAGCTTTCTTT. This translates into CASSLRGGVGPVTEAFF. The chain combines TRBV7-8 with TRBJ1-1; a possible D gene is TRBD1 (6 bases). Trimming stripped 2 bases from V and 4 bases from J, with 20 bases between. The CDR3 has 17 amino acids. Germline CDR1 SGHVS, CDR2 FQNEAQ.

The rearrangement uses TRBV19 and TRBJ2-1; 8 nucleotides line up with TRBD2. Germline assignment: CDR1 LNHDA and CDR2 SQIVND (reference sequence). The CDR3 covers 15 residues. The V segment lost 1 base and the J segment 9 bases; nucleotides outside the gene matches: 8. CDR3 amino acids: CASSIATGLVTEQFF. The CDR3, as DNA: TGTGCCAGTAGTATAGCCACGGGACTAGTGACTGAGCAGTTCTTC.

The chain combines TRBV7-2 with TRBJ2-3, with TRBD1 matching 8 bases. With V trimmed by 5 bases and J by 4 bases, 5 bases remained unmatched. Per the germline V gene, CDR1 is SGHTA and CDR2 is FQGNSA. The CDR3 consists of 14 residues. As DNA, the CDR3 is TGTGCCAGCAGCCTCGGACAGGGACCAGATACGCAGTATTTT. Protein product: CASSLGQGPDTQYF.

The chain combines TRBV24-1 with TRBJ1-5; 8 nucleotides line up with TRBD1. The CDR3 length is 16 residues. The V gene's germline CDR1 is KGHDR and CDR2 SFDVKD. Germline trimming cut 5 bases from V and 0 bases from J; bases unmatched to any gene: 5. DNA of the CDR3: TGTGCCACCAGTGCAGGGGGCGAGGGTAGCAATCAGCCCCAGCATTTT. Encoded protein: CATSAGGEGSNQPQHF.

This clone appeared a few times. The chain employs TRBV11-2 and TRBJ1-4; 10 bases fit TRBD1. CDR1 SGHAT and CDR2 FQNNGV come from the germline V gene. The CDR3 is 15 amino acids. V shed 3 bases, J shed 4 bases, and the junction held 2 bases outside the gene matches. The CDR3 is CASSFGTGVNEKLFF. In DNA form, the CDR3 reads TGTGCCAGCAGCTTCGGGACAGGGGTTAATGAAAAACTGTTTTTT.

This clone was observed once. DNA for the CDR3: TGTGCCAGCAGCCTTGACTCAGGGGGCTATGGTGAAGCTTTCTTT. Translation gives CASSLDSGGYGEAFF. The chain is built from TRBV6-6 and TRBJ1-1, with TRBD1 identical over 8 bases. J was trimmed by 7 bases and V by 6 bases; bases with no gene match: 13. Germline lookup yields CDR1 MNHNY and CDR2 SVGAGI (reference sequence). The CDR3 extends over 15 amino acids.